The text below deals with one TCR beta chain. Its cognate antigen is unknown. The sample belongs to a study of beta chain features in type 1 diabetes. All of the isolated RNA was reverse transcribed, so expressed TCRB transcripts were sequenced. The repertoire was sequenced with immunoSEQ multiplex PCR; TCRdb's copy has only in-frame clones and lacks some. This sample has about 120,000 clones, with roughly 17% found just once. Researchers reported sorting CD4+ naive, central memory, regulatory and stem cell-like memory cells via CD45RO/CCR7/CD25/CD127/CD95/CD27. Trimming took off 4 bases at V and 4 bases at J, with 10 bases between the two ends. CDR3 length: 12 amino acids. The germline CDR1 and CDR2 sequences are SQVTM and ANQGSEA. Study-level points and caveats: Naive, central memory and Treg TCRB repertoires appeared more alike in patients than in healthy donors. Researchers report that Type 1 diabetes patients had moderately but significantly shorter TCRB CDR3s across all four CD4+ subsets.

The chain couples TRBV29-1 to TRBJ1-2; possible D gene TRBD1, 5 bases. This TCR was recovered from a man in his thirties or forties with type 1 diabetes. Sequencing was done on a sample of central memory CD4+ T cells from blood. The CDR3: CSVGDPLYGYTF. CDR3 in DNA: TGCAGCGTTGGGGACCCCCTCTATGGCTACACCTTC.